The 31 T cell receptor beta chains below all came from one sample that was sequenced in a study of T cells in Graves' hyperthyroidism and ophthalmopathy. RNA transcripts were the template for amplifying TCR beta CDR3 regions. The TCR CDR3 was amplified in a first-round RT-PCR using the HTBI primer set. TCRdb re-called the multiplex PCR reads with MiXCR, one entry per CDR3 protein. The sample holds roughly 700,000 distinct CDR3 sequences; around 15% are singletons and the top ten take around 9.6%. Sequencing was done on a sample of blood. The receptors stem from a woman between 18 and 30 years old with Graves' hyperthyroidism.

In its sample, this clonotype was seen many times. The chain has TRBV6-1 and TRBJ1-1; no clear D gene. Trimming removed 0 bases from V and 0 bases from J, with 14 bases in between. Per the germline V gene, CDR1 is MNHNS and CDR2 is SASEGT. The CDR3 is made up of 17 amino acids. CDR3 DNA sequence: TGTGCCAGCAGTGAAGCAGCACAGAGAGCCATGAACACTGAAGCTTTCTTT. The encoded protein is CASSEAAQRAMNTEAFF.

This clonotype occurred a few times. The chain recombines TRBV24-1 with TRBJ2-1, with D maybe TRBD2 (6 bases). CDR3 length: 16 amino acids. The V end was cut by 4 bases, the J end by 9 bases, with 21 bases between. Germline V gene data show CDR1 as KGHDR and CDR2 as SFDVKD. The CDR3 DNA reads TGTGCCACCAGTGACTCCGGGACTCACGCGTTCAGTGAGCAGTTCTTC. Translating gives CATSDSGTHAFSEQFF.

There are a few counts of this clonotype. The gene calls are TRBV6-2 or TRBV6-3 and TRBJ1-5, with D uncertain. This CDR3 region has 13 residues. Trimming left V 2 bases short and J 4 bases short, with 6 bases between. The germline V gene has CDR1 MNHEY and CDR2 SVGEGT. CDR3 region: CASSYLGNQPQHF. The DNA of the CDR3 is TGTGCCAGCAGTTACCTCGGAAATCAGCCCCAGCATTTT.

This clonotype has just a few counts. The chain carries TRBV4-2 and TRBJ2-7; 9 positions agree with TRBD2. CDR1 is LGHNA, CDR2 YNFKEQ, per germline. The J segment lost 3 bases and the V segment lost 0 bases, leaving 9 bases of the junction unmatched. This CDR3 contains 17 residues. CDR3 bases: TGTGCCAGCAGCCAAGAGCTTACCGGGACTAGCCTCTACGAGCAGTACTTC. Residues: CASSQELTGTSLYEQYF.

There are many counts of this clonotype. This chain connects TRBV7-8 to TRBJ2-3; 9 bases are a match to TRBD2. V was clipped by 5 bases and J by 4 bases; unmatched bases: 10. CDR1 is SGHVS and CDR2 is FQNEAQ in the germline V gene. The CDR3 has 16 amino acids. CDR3 coding DNA: TGTGCCAGCAGCCCCCTTCTCCTAGCGGGATCAGATACGCAGTATTTT. Its protein is CASSPLLLAGSDTQYF.

About this clonotype: It may be a read error: a sequence one base away is much more abundant. This chain connects TRBV7-9 to TRBJ2-7; D not certain. The CDR3 totals 10 residues. From germline, CDR1 is SEHNR and CDR2 FQNEAQ (reference sequence). V was cut by 3 bases and J by 6 bases, with 3 bases left in between. In DNA form, the CDR3 reads TGTGCCAGCAGCTTGGCCGAGCAGTACTTC. Protein sequence: CASSLAEQYF.

CDR3 DNA sequence: TGTGCCATCAGGAGGACAGGGGACTACAATGAGCAGTTCTTC. It yields the protein CAIRRTGDYNEQFF. The chain employs TRBV10-3 and TRBJ2-1; 9 bases match TRBD1. Germline CDR1 and CDR2: ENHRY and SYGVKD. The V gene end was trimmed by 6 bases and the J gene end by 3 bases; junction bases not matched to a gene: 3. CDR3 length: 14 amino acids.

This clonotype was detected ten times or more. The V and J genes are TRBV5-1 and TRBJ1-2; D is ambiguous. CDR3 length: 13 residues. The V end was cut by 0 bases, the J end by 0 bases, with 3 bases between. In germline, CDR1 is SGHRS, CDR2 YFSETQ. DNA for the CDR3: TGCGCCAGCAGCTTGGAGCCTAACTATGGCTACACCTTC. Translating gives CASSLEPNYGYTF.

V gene TRBV27 combines with J gene TRBJ2-1, with D possibly matching TRBD2 (5 bases). V dropped 2 bases and J dropped 3 bases, with 14 bases sitting between them. CDR1 and CDR2 from the germline V gene are MNHEY and SMNVEV (reference sequence). This CDR3 has 16 amino acids. The CDR3 spells CASSLQGRDYYNEQFF. The CDR3 DNA reads as TGTGCCAGCAGTTTACAAGGCCGAGACTACTACAATGAGCAGTTCTTC.

The V and J genes are TRBV6-1 and TRBJ2-2; weak D call: TRBD2 (6 bases). CDR1 is MNHNS, CDR2 SASEGT, per germline. Between the trimmed V and J ends, which lost 6 bases and 6 bases, there was a span of 14 bases. The length of the CDR3 is 14 residues. CDR3 coding DNA: TGTGCCAGCAGGGGACTCGGAGGGGCCGGGGAGCTGTTTTTT. It yields the protein CASRGLGGAGELFF.

The table lists this clonotype with many counts. The chain joins TRBV7-2 to TRBJ2-3; the match to TRBD2 covers 8 bases. This CDR3 has 14 residues. The germline gives CDR1 SGHTA, CDR2 FQGNSA. V trimming: 3 bases; J trimming: 4 bases; junction bases outside the gene matches: 3. The CDR3 bases are TGTGCCAGCAGCTTCCGGACTAGCTCAGATACGCAGTATTTT. Translating gives CASSFRTSSDTQYF.

This clonotype was counted ten times or more. The V and J genes are TRBV5-6 and TRBJ1-1, with unresolved D. Trimming removed 1 base from V and 6 bases from J, with 16 bases in between. Germline V lookup: CDR1 SGHDT, CDR2 YYEEEE. This CDR3 spans 15 amino acids. This CDR3 is CASSLSQVRPPEAFF. The CDR3 nucleotides are TGTGCCAGCAGCTTGAGTCAGGTCCGCCCGCCTGAAGCTTTCTTT. Combining the CDR3 with reference TRBV5-6 and TRBJ1-1 gives the whole variable domain DAGVTQSPTHLIKTRGQQVTLRCSPKSGHDTVSWYQQALGQGPQFIFQYYEEEERQRGNFPDRFSGHQFPNYSSELNVNALLLGDSALYLCASSLSQVRPPEAFFGQGTRLTVV.

This clonotype occurred a few times. V gene TRBV7-9 combines with J gene TRBJ1-2, with D unresolved. V lost 3 bases, J lost 6 bases, and 8 bases lay in between. CDR1 and CDR2 (germline): SEHNR, FQNEAQ (reference sequence). This CDR3 is 12 amino acids long. For the CDR3, the DNA is TGTGCCAGCAGCTTTGACAACGATGGCTACACCTTC. It yields the protein CASSFDNDGYTF.

This clonotype showed up many times. The rearrangement uses TRBV29-1 and TRBJ2-3; the D call may be TRBD1 or TRBD2 (7 bases each). V lost 2 bases and J lost 4, with 13 bases in between. The CDR3 spans 14 residues. In germline, CDR1 is SQVTM, CDR2 ANQGSEA. The CDR3 reads CSVEKGAGADTQYF. For the CDR3, the DNA is TGCAGCGTTGAAAAGGGGGCGGGAGCAGATACGCAGTATTTT.

This clonotype showed up many times. The chain combines TRBV13 with TRBJ2-1; no firm D call. Germline loops: CDR1 PRHDT, CDR2 FYEKMQ (reference sequence). CDR3 size: 12 residues. The V end lost 5 bases, the J end lost 12 bases, and 14 bases lay between the germline ends. This CDR3 is CASSIGRQVQFF. The CDR3 DNA reads TGTGCCAGCAGCATTGGACGGCAGGTGCAGTTCTTC. The whole variable domain, remainder taken from reference TRBV13 and TRBJ2-1, is AAGVIQSPRHLIKEKRETATLKCYPIPRHDTVYWYQQGPGQDPQFLISFYEKMQSDKGSIPDRFSAQQFSDYHSELNMSSLELGDSALYFCASSIGRQVQFFGPGTRLTVL.

V usage is TRBV19 and J usage is TRBJ2-7; D ambiguous. The CDR3 is made up of 13 amino acids. Per germline, CDR1 LNHDA and CDR2 SQIVND (reference sequence). Trimming pared 3 bases from V and 6 bases from J, leaving 12 bases between. CDR3 DNA sequence: TGTGCCAGTAGTATTTTTCTTAGAGGCGAGCAGTACTTC. The encoded protein is CASSIFLRGEQYF.

In its sample, this clonotype was seen a few times. This rearrangement joins TRBV12-3 or TRBV12-4 to TRBJ2-2, with 8 bases fitting TRBD2. This CDR3 is 15 amino acids long. V lost 5 bases and J lost 5; bases outside the gene matches: 7. CDR3 region: CASSVSGSGTGELFF. For the CDR3, the DNA is TGTGCCAGCAGTGTGAGCGGGAGTGGGACCGGGGAGCTGTTTTTT.

This clonotype was seen more than once but under ten times. The chain joins TRBV4-2 to TRBJ2-3; 13 nucleotides agree with TRBD2. Trimming at V came to 4 bases and at J to 4 bases, leaving 5 bases not matched to a gene. CDR3 length equals 16 residues. Germline V gene lookup returns CDR1 LGHNA and CDR2 YNFKEQ. CDR3 loop: CASSPGTSGIPDTQYF. CDR3 DNA sequence: TGTGCCAGCAGCCCCGGGACTAGCGGGATTCCAGATACGCAGTATTTT.

The chain has TRBV5-1 and TRBJ2-3; D may correspond to TRBD1 or TRBD2 (5 bases each). The germline V gene encodes CDR1 SGHRS and CDR2 YFSETQ. The CDR3 runs to 14 residues. V dropped 4 bases and J dropped 5 bases, with 14 bases sitting between them. CDR3 coding DNA: TGCGCCAGCAGCCCCGGCGGTGGGGGAGATACGCAGTATTTT. It encodes CASSPGGGGDTQYF.

The chain has TRBV28 and TRBJ2-7; D is unclear. CDR1 is MDHEN, CDR2 SYDVKM, per germline. V dropped 4 bases and J dropped 6 bases, with 10 bases sitting between them. The CDR3 runs 12 residues. CDR3 protein: CASSWPALEQYF. The CDR3 DNA reads as TGTGCCAGCAGTTGGCCGGCCCTCGAGCAGTACTTC.

The chain joins TRBV7-2 to TRBJ2-7, with a tentative D call TRBD2 (6 bases). The V gene's germline CDR1 is SGHTA and CDR2 FQGNSA. Trimming shortened V by 5 bases and J by 1 base, and 15 bases separated the two germline ends. The CDR3 is 15 residues long. CDR3 protein: CASSRRGDWSYEQYF. CDR3 bases: TGTGCCAGCAGCCGGAGGGGTGATTGGTCCTACGAGCAGTACTTC.

This clonotype was seen a handful of times. This chain joins TRBV18 and TRBJ2-1; tentative D call: TRBD2 (6 bases). The CDR3 covers 13 residues. Germline V gene sequence: CDR1 KGHSH, CDR2 LQKENI. V gave up 6 bases and J gave up 8 bases, with 14 bases separating them. The CDR3 protein is CASSPGSLDEQFF. As DNA, the CDR3 is TGTGCCAGCTCCCCCGGGAGTCTCGATGAGCAGTTCTTC.

V is TRBV11-1 and J is TRBJ2-2; D ambiguous. Germline lookup yields CDR1 SGHAT and CDR2 FQDESV (reference sequence). V lost 5 bases and J lost 5, with 12 bases in between. The CDR3 covers 14 residues. The CDR3 sequence is CASSSYKRTGELFF. The DNA of the CDR3 is TGTGCCAGCAGCAGCTACAAGAGGACCGGGGAGCTGTTTTTT.

This clonotype came up many times. J is TRBJ1-5 and V is TRBV14; 9 bases map to TRBD1. Germline CDR1 reads SGHDN; CDR2 reads FVKESK. The V and J ends lost 4 bases and 0 bases, in that order; junction bases with no gene match: 19. The CDR3 length is 21 residues. The DNA for the CDR3 is TGTGCCAGCAGCCTCGCCAACAGGGGGCCCGGGAGAAAATATAGCAATCAGCCCCAGCATTTT. Protein: CASSLANRGPGRKYSNQPQHF.

There are many counts of this clonotype. J is TRBJ2-1 and V is TRBV12-3 or TRBV12-4; the D is unclear. Trimming pared 4 bases from V and 10 bases from J, leaving 8 bases between. This CDR3 has 11 residues. The CDR3 DNA sequence: TGTGCCAGCAGTTCTGCGAGGGAGCAGTTCTTC. Translation: CASSSAREQFF.

There are many counts of this clonotype. The chain joins TRBV18 to TRBJ1-1; no reliable D call. The V gene lost 6 bases and the J gene lost 0 bases, with 8 bases spanning the gap. Germline CDR1 reads KGHSH; CDR2 reads LQKENI. The CDR3 totals 13 residues. CDR3 DNA sequence: TGTGCCAGCTCCCGCCCTATGAACACTGAAGCTTTCTTT. Protein sequence: CASSRPMNTEAFF.

Ten or more counts support this clonotype. This chain uses TRBV7-8 with TRBJ2-7; TRBD2 agrees at 9 bases. The CDR3 contains 15 residues. CDR1 is SGHVS and CDR2 is FQNEAQ in the germline V gene. The junction had 6 bases not matched to a gene; V was cut back by 4 bases and J by 2 bases. The CDR3 sequence: CASSSRVAGAYEQYF. The CDR3 region has the DNA TGTGCCAGCAGCTCCCGTGTAGCGGGAGCCTACGAGCAGTACTTC.

This clonotype occurred many times. The CDR3 is CSAREPGQRYEQYF. CDR3 sequence (DNA): TGCAGTGCTAGAGAGCCGGGCCAGAGGTACGAGCAGTACTTC. The genes are TRBV20-1 and TRBJ2-7; D unclear. The CDR3 is made up of 14 amino acids. Germline CDR1 reads DFQATT; CDR2 reads SNEGSKA (reference sequence). V lost 0 bases, J lost 4 bases, and 13 bases lay in between.

The rearrangement joins TRBV10-2 to TRBJ1-1; D perhaps matches TRBD1 (5 bases). Trimming shortened V by 6 bases and J by 1 base, and 12 bases separated the two germline ends. Germline V gene data show CDR1 as WSHSY and CDR2 as SAAADI. The CDR3 loop spans 14 amino acids. The CDR3 loop reads CASRDPTGNTEAFF. DNA of the CDR3: TGCGCCAGCAGGGACCCCACAGGGAACACTGAAGCTTTCTTT.

A word on this clonotype: An end of the junction does not agree with germline; a read error may underlie this. The chain has TRBV18 and TRBJ2-7; 7 bases are shared with TRBD2. The CDR3 spans 14 residues. The V gene's germline CDR1 is KGHSH and CDR2 LQKENI. CDR3: CASSPPSGSYEQCF. For the CDR3, the DNA is TGTGCCAGCTCACCTCCTAGCGGCTCCTACGAGCAGTGCTTC. Variable domain in full (rest from reference TRBV18 and TRBJ2-7): NAGVMQNPRHLVRRRGQEARLRCSPMKGHSHVYWYRQLPEEGLKFMVYLQKENIIDESGMPKERFSAEFPKEGPSILRIQQVVRGDSAAYFCASSPPSGSYEQCFGPGTRLTVT.

This clonotype appeared many times. The V gene is TRBV18, the J gene TRBJ2-3; unclear D gene. This CDR3 spans 12 amino acids. Trimming took off 3 bases at V and 6 bases at J, with 7 bases between the two ends. Germline V lookup: CDR1 KGHSH, CDR2 LQKENI. The CDR3, as DNA: TGTGCCAGCTCACCCGACCGTGATACGCAGTATTTT. The encoded protein is CASSPDRDTQYF. Supplemented by reference TRBV18 and TRBJ2-3, the full variable domain reads NAGVMQNPRHLVRRRGQEARLRCSPMKGHSHVYWYRQLPEEGLKFMVYLQKENIIDESGMPKERFSAEFPKEGPSILRIQQVVRGDSAAYFCASSPDRDTQYFGPGTRLTVL.